This T cell receptor beta chain is drawn from a study of T cells in Graves' hyperthyroidism and ophthalmopathy. What was amplified from RNA transcripts were TCR beta CDR3 regions. HTBI primers were the set used in a first-round RT-PCR of the TCR CDR3. Each CDR3 protein gets one entry after TCRdb re-called the multiplex PCR reads with MiXCR. Of 500,000 or so distinct CDR3 sequences listed, over 15% are singletons. This clonotype has a handful of counts. The receptor was isolated from a woman under 30 with Graves' ophthalmopathy. The sequencing input was blood.

The CDR3 loop is CAPGTSAPNEQFF. In DNA form, the CDR3 reads TGTGCCCCCGGGACTAGCGCCCCCAATGAGCAGTTCTTC. V gene TRBV6-1 combines with J gene TRBJ2-1; 10 bases are shared with TRBD2. CDR1 is MNHNS, CDR2 SASEGT, per germline. V shed 11 bases, J shed 6 bases, and the junction held 7 bases outside the gene matches. The CDR3 has 13 residues.